The rows below give T cell receptor beta chains drawn from one sample of a study of T cell repertoires in cytomegalovirus infection. Via MiXCR, TCRdb re-called the reads, giving one row per CDR3 protein. The table lists about 830,000 distinct CDR3 sequences, 32% of them singletons. The antigens for these receptors are not known. This material consisted of cultured CD8+ T cells from PBMCs, taken from culture after CMV antigen stimulation. These TCRs come from a human donor in good health (CMV status not recorded). Some clones in this sample may be carry-over from other donors' samples. Each CDR3 is given with its conserved first and last residue. D genes are given only for firm matches. Expanded clones are given a class, and other clones once, few, many or no size at all.

J gene: TRBJ2-1
clone size: few
D gene: TRBD2
V gene: TRBV11-2
CDR3 DNA: TGTGCCAGCAGCCCTGGGGGGGGTGGCTACAATGAGCAGTTCTTC
CDR3 protein: CASSPGGGGYNEQFF

J gene: TRBJ2-2
clone size: .
D gene: .
V gene: TRBV6-6
CDR3 DNA: TGTGCCAGCAGTTACTCGCTGGAGGGTATCGGGGAGCTGTTTTTT
CDR3 protein: CASSYSLEGIGELFF

J gene: TRBJ1-5
clone size: .
D gene: TRBD1
V gene: TRBV19
CDR3 DNA: TGTGCCAGTACCCCCGGGACAGATAGCAATCAGCCCCAGCATTTT
CDR3 protein: CASTPGTDSNQPQHF

J gene: TRBJ1-2
clone size: few
D gene: .
V gene: TRBV12-3/TRBV12-4
CDR3 DNA: TGTGCCAGCAGTTTTTGGGGCCACAGGGATTCGTCGGGCTACACCTTC
CDR3 protein: CASSFWGHRDSSGYTF

J gene: TRBJ2-5
clone size: .
D gene: .
V gene: TRBV27
CDR3 DNA: TGTGCCAGCAGTTTATATTGGCCCTTTGGCCCCCCTACAGAGACCCAGTACTTC
CDR3 protein: CASSLYWPFGPPTETQYF

J gene: TRBJ2-2
clone size: few
D gene: TRBD1
V gene: TRBV4-1
CDR3 DNA: TGCGCCAGCAGCGCAAATCAACAGGGGTATCCGAACACCGGGGAGCTGTTTTTT
CDR3 protein: CASSANQQGYPNTGELFF

J gene: TRBJ1-2
clone size: .
D gene: TRBD1
V gene: TRBV20-1
CDR3 DNA: TGCAGTGCAAACGGGACAGGGCAAAACTATGGCTACACCTTC
CDR3 protein: CSANGTGQNYGYTF

J gene: TRBJ1-1
clone size: .
D gene: .
V gene: TRBV6-1
CDR3 DNA: TGTGCCAGCACAAGCCTCAGGGCGGTGAACACTGAAGCTTTCTTT
CDR3 protein: CASTSLRAVNTEAFF

J gene: TRBJ2-1
clone size: many
D gene: TRBD1
V gene: TRBV7-8
CDR3 DNA: TGTGCCAGCAGCTTAGCGGGGGGGACAGGGTTAAATGAGCAGTTCTTC
CDR3 protein: CASSLAGGTGLNEQFF

J gene: TRBJ2-3
clone size: few
D gene: TRBD2
V gene: TRBV7-6
CDR3 DNA: TGTGCCAGCAGCTTAAATAACCCACTAGCGGGGGGCACAGATACGCAGTATTTT
CDR3 protein: CASSLNNPLAGGTDTQYF

J gene: TRBJ2-1
clone size: few
D gene: .
V gene: TRBV4-1
CDR3 DNA: TGCGCCAGCAGCCGATCCCAGGTGGGGGCCGGCGAGCAGTTCTTC
CDR3 protein: CASSRSQVGAGEQFF

J gene: TRBJ2-1
clone size: few
D gene: .
V gene: TRBV6-5
CDR3 DNA: TGTGCCAGCAGTTACCAGACGTCCGGGCTACAACGTTTCGGGCAGTTCTTC
CDR3 protein: CASSYQTSGLQRFGQFF

J gene: TRBJ2-2
clone size: .
D gene: .
V gene: TRBV6-5
CDR3 DNA: TGTGCCAGCAGTCTAGCATATCCCGGGGAGCTGTTTTTT
CDR3 protein: CASSLAYPGELFF

J gene: TRBJ2-1
clone size: .
D gene: TRBD2
V gene: TRBV7-2
CDR3 DNA: TGTGCCAGCAGCTTAGATTCTCGTGGACTAGCAGGCAATGAGCAGTTCTTC
CDR3 protein: CASSLDSRGLAGNEQFF

J gene: TRBJ1-1
clone size: .
D gene: .
V gene: TRBV12-3/TRBV12-4
CDR3 DNA: TGTGCCAACAGTTTTGGTTTCGGGAACACTGAAGCTTTCTTT
CDR3 protein: CANSFGFGNTEAFF

J gene: TRBJ2-5
clone size: .
D gene: TRBD2
V gene: TRBV5-1
CDR3 DNA: TGCGCCAGCAGCCAGCCGACTAGCGGTGGGGAGACCCAGTACTTC
CDR3 protein: CASSQPTSGGETQYF

J gene: TRBJ2-1
clone size: .
D gene: .
V gene: TRBV4-3
CDR3 DNA: TGCGCCAGCAGCCACGAAAGGGACGTGACGGGGTTCCCCTACAATGAGCAGTTCTTC
CDR3 protein: CASSHERDVTGFPYNEQFF

J gene: TRBJ2-7
clone size: .
D gene: TRBD1
V gene: TRBV6-5
CDR3 DNA: TGTGCCAGCAGACCGGGACAGGGGGTCCCCTACGAGCAGTACTTC
CDR3 protein: CASRPGQGVPYEQYF

J gene: TRBJ1-6
clone size: few
D gene: .
V gene: TRBV28
CDR3 DNA: TGTGCCAGCAGTTTCCCTCCCCCCCGTCCCCTCCACTTT
CDR3 protein: CASSFPPPRPLHF

J gene: TRBJ2-5
clone size: few
D gene: .
V gene: TRBV7-9
CDR3 DNA: TGTGCCAGCAGCCCTCCGGGACCACATGAGGAGACCCAGTACTTC
CDR3 protein: CASSPPGPHEETQYF

J gene: TRBJ1-1
clone size: many
D gene: TRBD1
V gene: TRBV6-6
CDR3 DNA: TGTGCCAGCAGTTATGGGGACAGCGAGAACACTGAAGCTTTCTTT
CDR3 protein: CASSYGDSENTEAFF

J gene: TRBJ2-3
clone size: .
D gene: .
V gene: TRBV2
CDR3 DNA: TGTGCCAGCACCCCCTCGGCATCCACCTACACAGATACGCAGTATTTT
CDR3 protein: CASTPSASTYTDTQYF

J gene: TRBJ2-2
clone size: .
D gene: .
V gene: TRBV15
CDR3 DNA: TGTGCCACCAGCACCTCAGGGGATACCGGGGAGCTGTTTTTT
CDR3 protein: CATSTSGDTGELFF

J gene: TRBJ2-3
clone size: .
D gene: .
V gene: TRBV9
CDR3 DNA: TGTGCCAGCAGCGTAGCATTTTTGCTCGGAGATACGCAGTATTTT
CDR3 protein: CASSVAFLLGDTQYF

J gene: TRBJ2-2
clone size: once
D gene: TRBD2
V gene: TRBV4-1
CDR3 DNA: TGCGCCAGCAGCCTGGAGAATTGGCGGGGGGTAACCGGGGAGCTGTTTTTT
CDR3 protein: CASSLENWRGVTGELFF

J gene: TRBJ1-1
clone size: once
D gene: .
V gene: TRBV27
CDR3 DNA: TGTGCCAGCAGCCTTATTCGAACTGGGTATGAGAACACTGAAGCTTTCTTT
CDR3 protein: CASSLIRTGYENTEAFF

J gene: TRBJ2-1
clone size: many
D gene: .
V gene: TRBV7-6
CDR3 DNA: TGTGCCAGCAGCTTAGCGGCTAATGAGCAGTTCTTC
CDR3 protein: CASSLAANEQFF

J gene: TRBJ1-4
clone size: .
D gene: .
V gene: TRBV15
CDR3 DNA: TGTGCCACCAGCAGACGTAACTTACAGGTGCTTAATGAAAAACTGTTTTTT
CDR3 protein: CATSRRNLQVLNEKLFF

J gene: TRBJ1-2
clone size: .
D gene: .
V gene: TRBV14
CDR3 DNA: TGTGCCAGCAGCCAAGCGCGACAGCACCCGGACTATGGCTACACCTTC
CDR3 protein: CASSQARQHPDYGYTF

J gene: TRBJ1-2
clone size: few
D gene: TRBD1
V gene: TRBV6-8
CDR3 DNA: TGTGCCAGCAGGGGACCGACAGGGGCCCTGCCATCCAACTATGGCTACACCTTC
CDR3 protein: CASRGPTGALPSNYGYTF

J gene: TRBJ1-1
clone size: few
D gene: TRBD1
V gene: TRBV7-9
CDR3 DNA: TGTGCCAGCAGCCCCTCACAGGGGGCGGTAACTGAAGCTTTCTTT
CDR3 protein: CASSPSQGAVTEAFF

J gene: TRBJ2-3
clone size: few
D gene: .
V gene: TRBV7-8
CDR3 DNA: TGTGCCAGGCTGGGGAATAGAGATACGCAGTATTTT
CDR3 protein: CARLGNRDTQYF

J gene: TRBJ2-5
clone size: few
D gene: TRBD1
V gene: TRBV28
CDR3 DNA: TGTGCCAGCAGTTTCCCTCGACAGGGGGAGGATTGGGAGACCCAGTACTTC
CDR3 protein: CASSFPRQGEDWETQYF

J gene: TRBJ1-3
clone size: .
D gene: TRBD1
V gene: TRBV6-5
CDR3 DNA: TGTGCCAGCAGTTACTCCTGGGACAGTCCTGGAAACACCATATATTTT
CDR3 protein: CASSYSWDSPGNTIYF

J gene: TRBJ2-1
clone size: .
D gene: TRBD1
V gene: TRBV5-1
CDR3 DNA: TGCGCCAGCAGCCTAGGGACAGGGATACATGAGCAGTTCTTC
CDR3 protein: CASSLGTGIHEQFF

J gene: TRBJ1-5
clone size: few
D gene: TRBD1
V gene: TRBV6-2/TRBV6-3
CDR3 DNA: TGTGCCAGCAGTTACGTCGGGACAGTCAATCAGCCCCAGCATTTT
CDR3 protein: CASSYVGTVNQPQHF

J gene: TRBJ2-1
clone size: few
D gene: TRBD2
V gene: TRBV19
CDR3 DNA: TGTGCCAGTAGTAGCGGGGGAGCCTTCAATGAGCAGTTCTTC
CDR3 protein: CASSSGGAFNEQFF

J gene: TRBJ1-2
clone size: many
D gene: .
V gene: TRBV7-8
CDR3 DNA: TGTGCCAGCAGCTTACGGGGCCGAACTAACTATGGCTACACCTTC
CDR3 protein: CASSLRGRTNYGYTF

J gene: TRBJ2-5
clone size: .
D gene: .
V gene: TRBV6-6
CDR3 DNA: TGTGCCAGCAGTGCAACCTCAGGGACACAAGAGACCCAGTACTTC
CDR3 protein: CASSATSGTQETQYF

J gene: TRBJ2-2
clone size: many
D gene: .
V gene: TRBV27
CDR3 DNA: TGTGCCAGCAGCTTAGGGGGCACCGGGGAGCTGTTTTTT
CDR3 protein: CASSLGGTGELFF

J gene: TRBJ1-6
clone size: few
D gene: TRBD1
V gene: TRBV10-2
CDR3 DNA: TGCGCCAGCAGGGGTGACAGGGTTTCACCCCTCCACTTT
CDR3 protein: CASRGDRVSPLHF

J gene: TRBJ2-1
clone size: many
D gene: .
V gene: TRBV6-1
CDR3 DNA: TGTGCCAGCAGTGCTACCGGGGATAGTTACAATGAGCAGTTCTTC
CDR3 protein: CASSATGDSYNEQFF

J gene: TRBJ1-1
clone size: .
D gene: TRBD1
V gene: TRBV6-1
CDR3 DNA: TGTGCCAGCAGTGAAATCGGGGCCGGGACAGAGAACACTGAAGCTTTCTTT
CDR3 protein: CASSEIGAGTENTEAFF

J gene: TRBJ1-2
clone size: .
D gene: .
V gene: TRBV4-1
CDR3 DNA: TGCGCCAACAGCCACATACCGCCGGGACAATTCTATGGCTACACCTTC
CDR3 protein: CANSHIPPGQFYGYTF

J gene: TRBJ2-1
clone size: .
D gene: .
V gene: TRBV19
CDR3 DNA: TGTGCCAGTAGTATAGTAGCAGAGGCCCTTGGGGATGAGCAGTTCTTC
CDR3 protein: CASSIVAEALGDEQFF